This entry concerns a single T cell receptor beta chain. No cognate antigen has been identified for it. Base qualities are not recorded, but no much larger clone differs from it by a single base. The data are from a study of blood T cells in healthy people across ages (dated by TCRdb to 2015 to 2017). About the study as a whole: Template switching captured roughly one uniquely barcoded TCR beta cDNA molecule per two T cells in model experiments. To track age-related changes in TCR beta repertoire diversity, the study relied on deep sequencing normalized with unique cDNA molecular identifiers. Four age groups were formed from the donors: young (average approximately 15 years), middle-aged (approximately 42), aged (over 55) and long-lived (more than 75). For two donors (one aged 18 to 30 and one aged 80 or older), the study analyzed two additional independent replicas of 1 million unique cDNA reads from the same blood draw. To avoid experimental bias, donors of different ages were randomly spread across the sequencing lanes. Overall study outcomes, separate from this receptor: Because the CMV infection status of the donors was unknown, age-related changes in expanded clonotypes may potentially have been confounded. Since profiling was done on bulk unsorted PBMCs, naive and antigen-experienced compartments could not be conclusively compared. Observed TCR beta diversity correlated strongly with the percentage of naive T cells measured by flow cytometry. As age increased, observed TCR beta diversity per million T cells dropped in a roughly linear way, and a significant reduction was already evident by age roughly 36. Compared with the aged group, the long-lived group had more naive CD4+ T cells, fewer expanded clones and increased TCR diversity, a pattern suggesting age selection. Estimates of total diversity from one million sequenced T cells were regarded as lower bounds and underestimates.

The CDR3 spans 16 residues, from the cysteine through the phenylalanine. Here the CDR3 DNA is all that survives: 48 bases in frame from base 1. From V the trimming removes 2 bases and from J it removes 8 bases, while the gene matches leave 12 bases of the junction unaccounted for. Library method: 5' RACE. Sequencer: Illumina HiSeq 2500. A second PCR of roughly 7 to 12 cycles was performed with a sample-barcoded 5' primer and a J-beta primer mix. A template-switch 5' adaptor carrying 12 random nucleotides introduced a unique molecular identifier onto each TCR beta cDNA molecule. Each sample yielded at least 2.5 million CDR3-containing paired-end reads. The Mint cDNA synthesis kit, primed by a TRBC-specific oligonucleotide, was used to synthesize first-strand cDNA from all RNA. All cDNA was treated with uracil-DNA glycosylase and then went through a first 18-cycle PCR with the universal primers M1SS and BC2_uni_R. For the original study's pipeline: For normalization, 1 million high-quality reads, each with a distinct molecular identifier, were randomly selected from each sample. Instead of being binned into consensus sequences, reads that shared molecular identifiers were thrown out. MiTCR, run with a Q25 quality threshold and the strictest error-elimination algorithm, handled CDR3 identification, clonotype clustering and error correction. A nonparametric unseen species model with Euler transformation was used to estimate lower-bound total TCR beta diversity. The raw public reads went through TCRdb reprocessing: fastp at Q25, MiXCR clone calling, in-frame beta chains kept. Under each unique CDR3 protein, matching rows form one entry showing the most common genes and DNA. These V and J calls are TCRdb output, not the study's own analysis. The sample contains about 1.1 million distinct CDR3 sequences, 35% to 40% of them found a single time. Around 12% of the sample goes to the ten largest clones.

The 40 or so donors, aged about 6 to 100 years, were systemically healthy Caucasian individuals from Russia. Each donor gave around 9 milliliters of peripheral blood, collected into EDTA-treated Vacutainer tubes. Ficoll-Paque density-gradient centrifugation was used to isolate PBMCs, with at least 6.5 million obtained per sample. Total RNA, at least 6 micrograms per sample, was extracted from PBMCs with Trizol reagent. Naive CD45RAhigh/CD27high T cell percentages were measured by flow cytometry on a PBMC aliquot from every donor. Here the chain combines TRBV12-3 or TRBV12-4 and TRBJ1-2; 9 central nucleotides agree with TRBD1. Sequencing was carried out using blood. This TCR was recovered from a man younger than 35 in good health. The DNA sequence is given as TGTGCCAGCAGTTTACTTTTGGGGACAGGGTCTCGGGGCTACACCTTC. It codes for CASSLLLGTGSRGYTF.